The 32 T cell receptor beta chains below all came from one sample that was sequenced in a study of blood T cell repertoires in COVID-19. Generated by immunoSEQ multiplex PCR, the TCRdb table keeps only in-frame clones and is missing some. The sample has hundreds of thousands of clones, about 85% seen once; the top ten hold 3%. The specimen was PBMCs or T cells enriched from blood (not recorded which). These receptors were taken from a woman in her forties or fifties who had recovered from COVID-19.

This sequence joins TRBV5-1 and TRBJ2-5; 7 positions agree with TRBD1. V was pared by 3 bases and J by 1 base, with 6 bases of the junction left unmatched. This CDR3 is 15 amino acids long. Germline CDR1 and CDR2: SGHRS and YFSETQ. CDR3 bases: TGCGCCAGCAGCTCAGTACAGGGGTCCCAAGAGACCCAGTACTTC. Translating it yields CASSSVQGSQETQYF. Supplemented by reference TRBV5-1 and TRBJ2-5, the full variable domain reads KAGVTQTPRYLIKTRGQQVTLSCSPISGHRSVSWYQQTPGQGLQFLFEYFSETQRNKGNFPGRFSGRQFSNSRSEMNVSTLELGDSALYLCASSSVQGSQETQYFGPGTRLLVL.

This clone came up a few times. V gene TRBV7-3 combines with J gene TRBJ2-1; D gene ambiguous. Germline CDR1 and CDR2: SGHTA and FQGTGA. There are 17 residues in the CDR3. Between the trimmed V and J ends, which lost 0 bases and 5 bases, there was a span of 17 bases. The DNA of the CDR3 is TGTGCCAGCAGCTTAACGTTAAATATCAGGTCAAACAATGAGCAGTTCTTC. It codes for CASSLTLNIRSNNEQFF.

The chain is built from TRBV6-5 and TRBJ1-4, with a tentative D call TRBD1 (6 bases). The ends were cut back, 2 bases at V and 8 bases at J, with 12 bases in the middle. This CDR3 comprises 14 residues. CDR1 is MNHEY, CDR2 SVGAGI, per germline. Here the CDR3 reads CASSYGGAGEKLFF. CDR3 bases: TGTGCCAGCAGTTACGGGGGGGCAGGGGAAAAACTGTTTTTT.

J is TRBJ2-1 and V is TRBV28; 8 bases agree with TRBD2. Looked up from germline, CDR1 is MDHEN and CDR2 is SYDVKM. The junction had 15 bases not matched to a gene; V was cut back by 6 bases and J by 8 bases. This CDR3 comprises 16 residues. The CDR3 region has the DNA TGTGCCAGCAGATACGATTGGGGGATTAGCGGGGATGAGCAGTTCTTC. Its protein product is CASRYDWGISGDEQFF. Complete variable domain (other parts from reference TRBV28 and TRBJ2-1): DVKVTQSSRYLVKRTGEKVFLECVQDMDHENMFWYRQDPGLGLRLIYFSYDVKMKEKGDIPEGYSVSREKKERFSLILESASTNQTSMYLCASRYDWGISGDEQFFGPGTRLTVL.

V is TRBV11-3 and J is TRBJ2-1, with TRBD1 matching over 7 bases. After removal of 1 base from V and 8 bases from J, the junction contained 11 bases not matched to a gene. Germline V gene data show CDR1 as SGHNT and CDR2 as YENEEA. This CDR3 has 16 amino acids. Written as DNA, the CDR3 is TGTGCCAGCAGCTTAGGAGCCTGGACAGGTGGCGATGAGCAGTTCTTC. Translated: CASSLGAWTGGDEQFF.

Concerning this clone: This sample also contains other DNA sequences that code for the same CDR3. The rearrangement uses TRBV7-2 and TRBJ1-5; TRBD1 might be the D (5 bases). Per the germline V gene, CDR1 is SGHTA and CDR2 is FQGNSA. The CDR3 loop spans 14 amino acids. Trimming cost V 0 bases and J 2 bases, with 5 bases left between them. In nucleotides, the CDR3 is TGTGCCAGCAGCTTAGCAGGGGGCAATCAGCCCCAGCATTTT. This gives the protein CASSLAGGNQPQHF.

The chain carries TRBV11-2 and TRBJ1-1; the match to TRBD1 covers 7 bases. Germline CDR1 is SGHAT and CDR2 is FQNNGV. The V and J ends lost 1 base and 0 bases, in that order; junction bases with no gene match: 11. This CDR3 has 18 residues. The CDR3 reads CASSLGQGFSTMNTEAFF. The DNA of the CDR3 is TGTGCCAGCAGCTTAGGACAGGGTTTTTCCACTATGAACACTGAAGCTTTCTTT.

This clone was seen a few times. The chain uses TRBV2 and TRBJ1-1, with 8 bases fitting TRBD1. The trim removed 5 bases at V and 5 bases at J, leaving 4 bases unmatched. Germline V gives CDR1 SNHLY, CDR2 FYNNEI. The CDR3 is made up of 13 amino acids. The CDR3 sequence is CASSPRTGTEAFF. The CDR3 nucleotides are TGTGCCAGCAGTCCCCGGACAGGGACTGAAGCTTTCTTT.

In DNA, the CDR3 is TGTGCCTGGAGTGTCGGGGGTAGAACTGAAGCTTTCTTT. This codes for CAWSVGGRTEAFF. The rearrangement links TRBV30 to TRBJ1-1; possible D gene TRBD1, 5 bases. This CDR3 has 13 residues. V lost 0 bases, J lost 5 bases, and 10 bases lay in between. The germline CDR1 and CDR2 sequences are GTSNPN and SVGIG (reference sequence). The complete variable domain, with remaining parts taken from reference TRBV30 and TRBJ1-1, reads SQTIHQWPATLVQPVGSPLSLECTVEGTSNPNLYWYRQAAGRGLQLLFYSVGIGQISSEVPQNLSASRPQDRQFILSSKKLLLSDSGFYLCAWSVGGRTEAFFGQGTRLTVV.

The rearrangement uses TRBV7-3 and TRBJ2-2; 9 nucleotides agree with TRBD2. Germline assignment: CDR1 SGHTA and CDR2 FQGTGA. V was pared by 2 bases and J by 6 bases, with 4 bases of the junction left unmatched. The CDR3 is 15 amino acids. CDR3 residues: CASSLLGLAPGELFF. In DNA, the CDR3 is TGTGCCAGCAGCTTATTAGGACTAGCGCCCGGGGAGCTGTTTTTT.

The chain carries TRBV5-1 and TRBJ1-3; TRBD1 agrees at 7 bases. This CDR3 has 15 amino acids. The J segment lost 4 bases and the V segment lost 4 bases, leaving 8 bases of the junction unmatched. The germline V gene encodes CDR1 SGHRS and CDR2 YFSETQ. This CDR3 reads CASSQDPGQGNTIYF. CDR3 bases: TGCGCCAGCAGCCAAGACCCGGGACAGGGAAACACCATATATTTT.

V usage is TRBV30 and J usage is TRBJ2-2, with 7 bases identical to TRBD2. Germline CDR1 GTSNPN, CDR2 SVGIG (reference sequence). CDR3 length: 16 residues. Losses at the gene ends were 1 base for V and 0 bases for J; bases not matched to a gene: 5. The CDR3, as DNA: TGTGCCTGGAGTGGACTAGCAAAAGCGAACACCGGGGAGCTGTTTTTT. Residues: CAWSGLAKANTGELFF.

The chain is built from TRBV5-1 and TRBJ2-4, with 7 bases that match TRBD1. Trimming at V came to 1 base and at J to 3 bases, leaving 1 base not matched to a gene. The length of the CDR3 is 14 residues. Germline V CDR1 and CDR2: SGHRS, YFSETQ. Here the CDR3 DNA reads TGCGCCAGCAGCTTGTCAGGGGGCAAAAACATTCAGTACTTC. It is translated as CASSLSGGKNIQYF.

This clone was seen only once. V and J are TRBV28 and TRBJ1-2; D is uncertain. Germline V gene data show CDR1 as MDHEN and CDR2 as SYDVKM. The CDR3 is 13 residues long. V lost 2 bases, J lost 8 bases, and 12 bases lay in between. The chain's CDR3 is CASSLGQAGGYTF. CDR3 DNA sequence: TGTGCCAGCAGTTTAGGGCAGGCGGGCGGCTACACCTTC.

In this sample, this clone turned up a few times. This CDR3 reads CASSYRGSSYGYTF. CDR3 sequence (DNA): TGTGCCAGCAGTTACAGGGGGAGTAGCTATGGCTACACCTTC. The J gene is TRBJ1-2, the V gene TRBV6-6, with D maybe TRBD1 (6 bases). V was shortened by 2 bases and J by 4 bases, with 11 bases between the two germline ends. The CDR3 is made up of 14 amino acids. Looked up from germline, CDR1 is MNHNY and CDR2 is SVGAGI (reference sequence).

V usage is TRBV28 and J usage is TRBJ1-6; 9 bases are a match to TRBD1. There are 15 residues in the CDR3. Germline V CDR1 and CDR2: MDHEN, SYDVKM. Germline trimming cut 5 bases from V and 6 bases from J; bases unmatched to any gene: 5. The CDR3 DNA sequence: TGTGCCAGCAGTCGCCGGGACAGGGTTAATTCACCCCTCCACTTT. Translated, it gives CASSRRDRVNSPLHF.

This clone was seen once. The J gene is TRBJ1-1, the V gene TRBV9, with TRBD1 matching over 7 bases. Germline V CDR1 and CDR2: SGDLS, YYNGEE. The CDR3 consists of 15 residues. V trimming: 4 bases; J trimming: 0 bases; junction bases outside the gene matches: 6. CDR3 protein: CASSITGELNTEAFF. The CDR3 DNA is TGTGCCAGCAGCATCACAGGGGAGTTGAACACTGAAGCTTTCTTT.

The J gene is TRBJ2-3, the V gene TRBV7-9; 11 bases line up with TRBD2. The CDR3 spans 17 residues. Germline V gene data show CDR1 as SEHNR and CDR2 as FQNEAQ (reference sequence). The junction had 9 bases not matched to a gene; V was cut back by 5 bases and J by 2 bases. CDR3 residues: CASSPKGTSGYTDTQYF. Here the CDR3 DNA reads TGTGCCAGCAGCCCTAAAGGGACTAGCGGCTACACAGATACGCAGTATTTT.

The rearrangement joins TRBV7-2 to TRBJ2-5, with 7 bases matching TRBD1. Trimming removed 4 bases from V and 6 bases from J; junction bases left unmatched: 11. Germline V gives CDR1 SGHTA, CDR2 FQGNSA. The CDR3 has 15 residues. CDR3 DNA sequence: TGTGCCAGCAGCTCAACACGACAGGGAATACAGACCCAGTACTTC. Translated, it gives CASSSTRQGIQTQYF. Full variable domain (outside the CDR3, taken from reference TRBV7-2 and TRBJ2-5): GAGVSQSPSNKVTEKGKDVELRCDPISGHTALYWYRQSLGQGLEFLIYFQGNSAPDKSGLPSDRFSAERTGGSVSTLTIQRTQQEDSAVYLCASSSTRQGIQTQYFGPGTRLLVL.

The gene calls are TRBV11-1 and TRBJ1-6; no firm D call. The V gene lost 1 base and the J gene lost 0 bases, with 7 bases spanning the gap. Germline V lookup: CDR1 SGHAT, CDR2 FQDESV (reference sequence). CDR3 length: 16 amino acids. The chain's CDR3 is CASSLDPRSYNSPLHF. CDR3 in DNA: TGTGCCAGCAGCTTAGATCCTCGCTCCTATAATTCACCCCTCCACTTT.

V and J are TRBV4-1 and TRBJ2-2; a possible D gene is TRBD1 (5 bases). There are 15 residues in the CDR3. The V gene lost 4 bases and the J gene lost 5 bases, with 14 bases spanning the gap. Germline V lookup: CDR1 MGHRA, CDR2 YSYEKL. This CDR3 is CASSPFSGRTGELFF. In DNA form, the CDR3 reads TGCGCCAGCAGCCCCTTCTCAGGGCGGACCGGGGAGCTGTTTTTT.

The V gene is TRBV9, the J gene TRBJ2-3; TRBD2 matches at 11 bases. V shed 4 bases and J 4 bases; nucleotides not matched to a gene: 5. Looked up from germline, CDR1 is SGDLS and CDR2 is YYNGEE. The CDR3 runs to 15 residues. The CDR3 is CASSTSGSGADTQYF. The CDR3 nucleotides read TGTGCCAGCAGCACTAGCGGGAGTGGGGCAGATACGCAGTATTTT.

This CDR3 is CASRPQGKTSGGAYEQYF. Written as DNA, the CDR3 is TGTGCCAGCAGGCCACAGGGAAAGACTAGCGGGGGCGCCTACGAGCAGTACTTC. The chain is built from TRBV2 and TRBJ2-7, with 12 bases aligning to TRBD2. V shed 6 bases and J 2 bases; nucleotides not matched to a gene: 14. From germline, CDR1 is SNHLY and CDR2 FYNNEI. CDR3 size: 18 residues.

The CDR3 sequence: CASSQDRQGVYGYTF. CDR3 DNA sequence: TGCGCCAGCAGCCAAGATAGGCAGGGCGTCTATGGCTACACCTTC. The chain uses TRBV4-3 and TRBJ1-2; D is perhaps TRBD1 (5 bases). CDR3 length equals 15 residues. The germline gives CDR1 LGHNA, CDR2 YSLEER. V was trimmed by 0 bases and J by 4 bases, leaving 12 bases between them.

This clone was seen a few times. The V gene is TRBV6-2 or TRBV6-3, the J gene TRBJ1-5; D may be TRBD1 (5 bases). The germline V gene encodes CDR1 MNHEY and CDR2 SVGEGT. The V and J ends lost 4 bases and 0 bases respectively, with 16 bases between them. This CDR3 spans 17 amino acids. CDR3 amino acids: CASSLRPDMASNQPQHF. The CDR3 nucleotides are TGTGCCAGCAGTTTGCGGCCGGACATGGCTAGCAATCAGCCCCAGCATTTT.

Here the CDR3 reads CASSPNLVAGRYNEQFF. The CDR3 DNA reads as TGTGCCAGCAGTCCCAACCTGGTTGCGGGACGCTACAATGAGCAGTTCTTC. The chain uses TRBV28 and TRBJ2-1; D possibly corresponds to TRBD2 (6 bases). V was shortened by 5 bases and J by 3 bases, with 20 bases between the two germline ends. The CDR3 runs 17 residues. Germline lookup yields CDR1 MDHEN and CDR2 SYDVKM.

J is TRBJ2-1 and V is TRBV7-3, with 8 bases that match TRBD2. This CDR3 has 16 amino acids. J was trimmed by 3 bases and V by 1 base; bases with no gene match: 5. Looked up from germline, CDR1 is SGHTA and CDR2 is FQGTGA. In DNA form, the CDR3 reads TGTGCCAGCAGCTTAAATCCTAGCGGGTTCTACAATGAGCAGTTCTTC. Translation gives CASSLNPSGFYNEQFF.

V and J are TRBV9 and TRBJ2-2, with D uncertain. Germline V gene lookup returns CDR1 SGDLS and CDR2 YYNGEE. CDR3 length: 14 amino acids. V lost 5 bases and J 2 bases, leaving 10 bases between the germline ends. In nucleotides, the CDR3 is TGTGCCAGCAGGGCGAGGAGCAACACCGGGGAGCTGTTTTTT. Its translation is CASRARSNTGELFF.

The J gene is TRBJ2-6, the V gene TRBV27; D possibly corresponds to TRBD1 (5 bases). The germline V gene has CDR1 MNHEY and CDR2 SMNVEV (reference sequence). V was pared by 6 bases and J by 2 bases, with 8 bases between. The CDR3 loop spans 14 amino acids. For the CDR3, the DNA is TGTGCCAGCAGGGCACAGGCTGGGGCCAACGTCCTGACTTTC. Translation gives CASRAQAGANVLTF.

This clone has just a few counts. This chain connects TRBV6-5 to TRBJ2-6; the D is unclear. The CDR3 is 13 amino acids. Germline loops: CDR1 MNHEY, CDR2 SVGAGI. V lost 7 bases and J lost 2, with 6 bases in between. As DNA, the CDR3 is TGTGCCAGCACGACTGCTGGGGCCAACGTCCTGACTTTC. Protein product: CASTTAGANVLTF.

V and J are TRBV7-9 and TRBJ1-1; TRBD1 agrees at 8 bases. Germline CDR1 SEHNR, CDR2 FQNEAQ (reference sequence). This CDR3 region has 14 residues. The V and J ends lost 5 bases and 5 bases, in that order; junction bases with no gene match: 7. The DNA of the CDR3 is TGTGCCAGCAGCCGCGGACAGGGTGAAACTGAAGCTTTCTTT. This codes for CASSRGQGETEAFF. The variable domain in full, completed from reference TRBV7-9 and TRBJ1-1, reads DTGVSQNPRHKITKRGQNVTFRCDPISEHNRLYWYRQTLGQGPEFLTYFQNEAQLEKSRLLSDRFSAERPKGSFSTLEIQRTEQGDSAMYLCASSRGQGETEAFFGQGTRLTVV.

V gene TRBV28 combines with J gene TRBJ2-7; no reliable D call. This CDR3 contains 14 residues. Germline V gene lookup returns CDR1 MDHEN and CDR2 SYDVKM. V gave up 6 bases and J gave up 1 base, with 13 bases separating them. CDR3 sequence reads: CASRPSRVSYEQYF. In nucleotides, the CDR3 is TGTGCCAGCAGACCCTCCCGGGTATCCTACGAGCAGTACTTC.